The 12 T cell receptor beta chains below all came from one sample that was sequenced in a study of T cell repertoires in cytomegalovirus infection. Which antigens these TCRs recognize remains unknown. TCRdb reprocessed the reads via MiXCR and lists one record per CDR3 protein. The sample yields approximately 390,000 distinct CDR3 sequences, approximately 30% seen once. Specimen: cultured PBMCs, collected from culture after CMV antigen stimulation. These receptors were collected from a human donor in good health (CMV status not recorded). Some clones in this sample may be carry-over from other donors' samples.

The V gene is TRBV27, the J gene TRBJ2-1, with D maybe TRBD2 (6 bases). The CDR3 extends over 14 amino acids. Trimming pared 7 bases from V and 4 bases from J, leaving 14 bases between. Per the germline V gene, CDR1 is MNHEY and CDR2 is SMNVEV (reference sequence). The CDR3 is CASKEGVAYNEQFF. CDR3 DNA sequence: TGTGCCAGCAAGGAGGGAGTGGCATACAATGAGCAGTTCTTC.

The V gene is TRBV15, the J gene TRBJ2-3, with 10 bases lining up with TRBD2. This CDR3 region has 17 residues. V trimming: 3 bases; J trimming: 1 base; junction bases outside the gene matches: 7. Germline V CDR1 and CDR2: LNHNV, YYDKDF (reference sequence). CDR3 loop: CATSSHPGTSGTDTQYF. The DNA for the CDR3 is TGTGCCACCAGCAGCCATCCCGGGACTAGCGGCACAGATACGCAGTATTTT.

The rearrangement links TRBV13 to TRBJ1-1; a weak D match, TRBD1 (6 bases). The CDR3 is made up of 11 amino acids. Trimming pared 4 bases from V and 12 bases from J, leaving 12 bases between. CDR1 is PRHDT, CDR2 FYEKMQ, per germline (reference sequence). The chain's CDR3 is CASSWGGTTFF. The CDR3 region has the DNA TGTGCCAGCAGCTGGGGGGGCACGACTTTCTTT.

J is TRBJ2-7 and V is TRBV7-8; 8 positions match TRBD2. Germline V gene sequence: CDR1 SGHVS, CDR2 FQNEAQ. The CDR3 runs 16 residues. Germline trimming cut 4 bases from V and 6 bases from J; bases unmatched to any gene: 14. The CDR3, as DNA: TGTGCCAGCAGCTACCTCGGGGGTGCGGGAGGTGGCGAGCAGTACTTC. This codes for CASSYLGGAGGGEQYF.

The chain recombines TRBV12-3 or TRBV12-4 with TRBJ1-2; D might be TRBD1 (5 bases). The CDR3 runs to 12 residues. The V gene lost 4 bases and the J gene lost 9 bases, with 12 bases spanning the gap. The CDR3 spells CASSYRLRSYTF. CDR3 in DNA: TGTGCCAGCAGTTACAGGCTCCGGAGCTACACCTTC.

This clonotype has a handful of counts. The genes are TRBV20-1 and TRBJ2-1, with D possibly TRBD1 on 6 matching bases. Germline V gives CDR1 DFQATT, CDR2 SNEGSKA (reference sequence). Trimming left V 3 bases short and J 3 bases short, with 9 bases between. The CDR3 totals 13 residues. The CDR3 protein is CSARKTGYNEQFF. DNA of the CDR3: TGCAGTGCTAGGAAGACAGGCTACAATGAGCAGTTCTTC.

The chain has TRBV2 and TRBJ2-5; possibly TRBD2 for D (5 bases). The germline V gene has CDR1 SNHLY and CDR2 FYNNEI. V was pared by 8 bases and J by 0 bases, with 7 bases between. The CDR3 has 12 amino acids. The CDR3 sequence is CASAGDQETQYF. For the CDR3, the DNA is TGTGCCAGCGCCGGGGACCAAGAGACCCAGTACTTC.

In this sample, this clonotype turned up a few times. The CDR3 loop is CASSYLADRAGNTIYF. In nucleotides, the CDR3 is TGTGCCAGCAGTTACCTGGCAGACAGGGCTGGAAACACCATATATTTT. The rearrangement uses TRBV6-6 and TRBJ1-3; 7 nucleotides align to TRBD1. After removal of 2 bases from V and 2 bases from J, the junction contained 6 bases not matched to a gene. The CDR3 extends over 16 amino acids. Germline loops: CDR1 MNHNY, CDR2 SVGAGI (reference sequence).

This clonotype has only a few counts. This chain connects TRBV7-9 to TRBJ1-2; the D is unclear. This CDR3 comprises 14 residues. Germline loops: CDR1 SEHNR, CDR2 FQNEAQ (reference sequence). V was trimmed by 1 base and J by 6 bases, leaving 12 bases between them. The CDR3: CASSLVLGGNGYTF. The CDR3 DNA reads as TGTGCCAGCAGCTTAGTTCTGGGAGGAAATGGCTACACCTTC.

This clonotype was detected ten times or more. J is TRBJ2-7 and V is TRBV7-3, with 10 bases lining up with TRBD1. Germline-derived CDR1 and CDR2 are SGHTA and FQGTGA. V lost 5 bases to trimming and J lost 7 bases; unmatched junction nucleotides: 5. The CDR3 has 13 amino acids. Here the CDR3 reads CASSLGQGREQYF. In DNA, the CDR3 is TGTGCCAGCAGCCTGGGACAGGGGAGAGAGCAGTACTTC.

The V gene is TRBV7-2, the J gene TRBJ2-5, with 16 positions matching TRBD2. CDR3 length: 18 amino acids. Germline CDR1 SGHTA, CDR2 FQGNSA. V shed 5 bases and J 9 bases; nucleotides not matched to a gene: 15. The CDR3 nucleotides are TGTGCCAGCAGCACGCCGGGACTAGCGGGAGGGCGGAGATCGGCCCAGTACTTC. Translation gives CASSTPGLAGGRRSAQYF.

This clonotype was counted ten times or more. V is TRBV7-2 and J is TRBJ1-5; no clear D. The V gene lost 5 bases and the J gene lost 5 bases, with 16 bases spanning the gap. The CDR3 runs 15 residues. Germline values: CDR1 SGHTA, CDR2 FQGNSA. CDR3 DNA sequence: TGTGCCAGCAGCCCCGCGGTCGGCAGTGATCAGCCCCAGCATTTT. It encodes CASSPAVGSDQPQHF.